This T cell receptor (beta chain) was found in a study of shared clonotypes between healthy human individuals. Concerning this clone itself: No antigen is known for it.

General observations from the study: Some naive CD4 clonotypes, roughly 5%, turned up in common across four donors. Sampling covered nothing but blood. Tissue TCR repertoires likely differ from those found in blood.

In the sorted-subset replicate PCRs, 200 ng DNA, tens of thousands of T cell genomes, was used. Assay used: immunoSEQ multiplex PCR; TCRdb lists only in-frame clones, some missing. The sample has around 2.5 million clones; 80% to 95% are singletons. Germline values: CDR1 SGHTA, CDR2 FQGNSA. The trim removed 5 bases at V and 7 bases at J, leaving 9 bases unmatched. The CDR3 runs 15 residues. Adults of Caucasian background living in Nashville, Tennessee made up all donors. The sequenced material came from naive CD4+ T cells from PBMCs. Subset given: CD45RA+ positively selected. The receptor was isolated from a man between 18 and 35 years old in good health. Some clones in this sample may be carry-over from other donors' samples. This chain uses TRBV7-2 with TRBJ1-1; TRBD1 matches 11 bases. CDR3 DNA: TGTGCCAGCAGCCGTTTGGGGACAGGGGGACTTGAAGCTTTCTTT. Translating gives CASSRLGTGGLEAFF.